One and the same sample provided the 9 T cell receptor beta chains below, sequenced in a study of blood T cells in healthy people across ages. Alongside a J-beta primer mix, a sample-barcoded 5' primer served in a second PCR lasting about 7 to 11 cycles. TCRdb called the 5' RACE reads again in MiXCR, with one record for every CDR3 protein. The sample comprises about 1.5 million distinct CDR3 sequences, 42% of which are singletons, and approximately 4% rests with the top ten. The sequenced material came from blood. The origin of the receptors is a woman between 18 and 29 years old in good health.

V is TRBV7-3 and J is TRBJ2-1; D possibly corresponds to TRBD2 (6 bases). Deletions cut 2 bases from V and 12 bases from J, with 11 bases between. This CDR3 is 12 amino acids long. Germline-derived CDR1 and CDR2 are SGHTA and FQGTGA. CDR3 nucleotide sequence: TGTGCCAGCAGCTTAGGGGGAGGCAGGCAGTTCTTC. Translating gives CASSLGGGRQFF.

This clonotype has a handful of counts. A read error may produce the germline difference seen at one junction end. The chain is built from TRBV28 and TRBJ2-3; D ambiguous. The CDR3 has 13 residues. From germline, CDR1 is MDHEN and CDR2 SYDVKM. CDR3 coding DNA: TGTGCCAGCAGTAGCGTTTCGCCAGATAAGCAGTATTTT. This codes for CASSSVSPDKQYF. The full variable domain, in which reference TRBV28 and TRBJ2-3 provide the parts outside the CDR3, is DVKVTQSSRYLVKRTGEKVFLECVQDMDHENMFWYRQDPGLGLRLIYFSYDVKMKEKGDIPEGYSVSREKKERFSLILESASTNQTSMYLCASSSVSPDKQYFGPGTRLTVL.

This clonotype showed up just a few times. The CDR3 here is CSARDGPSTDTQYF. In nucleotides, the CDR3 is TGCAGTGCTAGAGATGGGCCTAGCACAGATACGCAGTATTTT. The chain links TRBV20-1 to TRBJ2-3; no definite D call. Germline CDR1 and CDR2: DFQATT and SNEGSKA (reference sequence). This CDR3 is 14 amino acids long. V lost 0 bases, J lost 0 bases, and 7 bases lay in between.

This clonotype was picked up a small number of times. The chain uses TRBV9 and TRBJ1-1; maybe TRBD1 (6 bases). Trimming removed 2 bases at V and 1 base at J, with 12 bases between. The CDR3 contains 15 residues. In germline, CDR1 is SGDLS, CDR2 YYNGEE. The CDR3 DNA reads TGTGCCAGCAGCGTGCAGGGGCAGGCGAACACTGAAGCTTTCTTT. Its protein product is CASSVQGQANTEAFF.

V usage is TRBV20-1 and J usage is TRBJ2-5; a weak D match, TRBD2 (5 bases). V gave up 0 bases and J gave up 11 bases, with 22 bases separating them. The CDR3 extends over 15 amino acids. Germline V CDR1 and CDR2: DFQATT, SNEGSKA (reference sequence). This CDR3 is CSARDFQRTDNEQYF. CDR3 in DNA: TGCAGTGCTAGAGATTTCCAGCGGACTGACAATGAGCAGTACTTC.

The rearrangement joins TRBV11-2 to TRBJ2-7; 7 bases fit TRBD1. V lost 5 bases and J lost 4; bases outside the gene matches: 8. The germline CDR1 and CDR2 sequences are SGHAT and FQNNGV. There are 14 residues in the CDR3. This CDR3 is CASSGTVGKYEQYF. The DNA of the CDR3 is TGTGCCAGCAGCGGGACAGTAGGGAAGTACGAGCAGTACTTC.

This clonotype was seen repeatedly, ten times or more. The chain couples TRBV7-2 to TRBJ2-1; TRBD1 matches at 7 bases. The CDR3 runs to 15 residues. Per the germline V gene, CDR1 is SGHTA and CDR2 is FQGNSA. The V gene end was trimmed by 6 bases and the J gene end by 0 bases; junction bases not matched to a gene: 5. CDR3 sequence (DNA): TGTGCCAGCAGTTACAGGGGAAACTCCTACAATGAGCAGTTCTTC. The encoded protein is CASSYRGNSYNEQFF.

The chain uses TRBV29-1 and TRBJ2-1; D gene unclear. The germline gives CDR1 SQVTM, CDR2 ANQGSEA. V was pared by 4 bases and J by 3 bases, with 7 bases between. CDR3 length: 12 residues. CDR3 sequence: CSVATFYNEQFF. The CDR3 DNA is TGCAGCGTTGCGACCTTCTACAATGAGCAGTTCTTC.

The rearrangement uses TRBV7-6 and TRBJ2-3; D may be TRBD1 (6 bases). From germline, CDR1 is SGHVS and CDR2 FNYEAQ. V was clipped by 3 bases and J by 0 bases, with 10 bases between them. The CDR3 extends over 15 amino acids. CDR3: CASSFTGSSTDTQYF. CDR3 coding DNA: TGTGCCAGCAGCTTTACAGGGAGCAGCACAGATACGCAGTATTTT.